The next 7 T cell receptor beta chains were all read from a single sample in a study of T cell repertoires in cytomegalovirus infection. Antigen specificity for these receptors is unknown. TCRdb reanalysed the reads using MiXCR and keeps one entry per CDR3 protein. The profile covers about 770,000 distinct CDR3 sequences, with 29% appearing a single time and roughly 14% taken by the ten largest. The sample here was cultured CD8+ T cells from PBMCs, taken from culture after CMV antigen stimulation. These receptors were obtained from a human donor in good health (CMV status not recorded). Some clones in this sample may be carry-over from other donors' samples.

The chain is built from TRBV2 and TRBJ1-1; D is perhaps TRBD1 (5 bases). V lost 10 bases to trimming and J lost 5 bases, with 11 bases between them. The CDR3 has 11 amino acids. From germline, CDR1 is SNHLY and CDR2 FYNNEI. CDR3 region: CATQWGTEAFF. CDR3 DNA: TGTGCCACCCAGTGGGGGACTGAAGCTTTCTTT.

This clonotype occurred many times. This sequence joins TRBV7-6 and TRBJ2-3; 7 nucleotides align to TRBD1. The CDR3 consists of 15 residues. From germline, CDR1 is SGHVS and CDR2 FNYEAQ. The V and J ends lost 2 bases and 4 bases, in that order; junction bases with no gene match: 6. CDR3 coding DNA: TGTGCCAGCAGCTTAAGAGGGGGCGGCTCAGATACGCAGTATTTT. It encodes CASSLRGGGSDTQYF. The full variable domain, with the rest looked up from reference TRBV7-6 and TRBJ2-3, is GAGVSQSPRYKVTKRGQDVALRCDPISGHVSLYWYRQALGQGPEFLTYFNYEAQQDKSGLPNDRFSAERPEGSISTLTIQRTEQRDSAMYRCASSLRGGGSDTQYFGPGTRLTVL.

The chain uses TRBV2 and TRBJ2-7; D gene ambiguous. Germline V gene lookup returns CDR1 SNHLY and CDR2 FYNNEI. This CDR3 contains 16 residues. V shed 6 bases and J shed 3 bases, with 21 bases lying between them. CDR3 DNA: TGTGCCAGCAGCCGAATTAATTGGATTGGAAGCTACGAGCAGTACGTC. Translating it yields CASSRINWIGSYEQYV.

J is TRBJ1-5 and V is TRBV7-2; D not resolved. The CDR3 is 15 amino acids. CDR1 is SGHTA, CDR2 FQGNSA, per germline. The V end was cut by 5 bases, the J end by 7 bases, with 18 bases between. The DNA of the CDR3 is TGTGCCAGCAGCCGCATTGGGGAAGGTCACCAGCCCCAGCATTTT. Translating it yields CASSRIGEGHQPQHF. Combining the CDR3 with reference TRBV7-2 and TRBJ1-5 gives the whole variable domain GAGVSQSPSNKVTEKGKDVELRCDPISGHTALYWYRQSLGQGLEFLIYFQGNSAPDKSGLPSDRFSAERTGGSVSTLTIQRTQQEDSAVYLCASSRIGEGHQPQHFGDGTRLSIL.

This clonotype was observed a few times. V gene TRBV7-9 combines with J gene TRBJ2-2, with 8 bases lining up with TRBD1. The V gene end was trimmed by 6 bases and the J gene end by 7 bases; junction bases not matched to a gene: 10. The CDR3 runs to 15 residues. Germline loops: CDR1 SEHNR, CDR2 FQNEAQ (reference sequence). The CDR3 loop is CASRSGDRSNGELFF. The DNA for the CDR3 is TGTGCCAGCAGATCCGGGGACAGGTCGAACGGGGAGCTGTTTTTT.

V usage is TRBV9 and J usage is TRBJ2-1; tentatively, D is TRBD2 (7 bases). This CDR3 comprises 17 residues. Germline V lookup: CDR1 SGDLS, CDR2 YYNGEE. V was cut by 4 bases and J by 7 bases, with 24 bases left in between. The CDR3: CASSPYDWSRGANEQFF. The DNA for the CDR3 is TGTGCCAGCAGCCCTTACGATTGGAGTCGGGGGGCAAATGAGCAGTTCTTC. The complete variable domain, with remaining parts taken from reference TRBV9 and TRBJ2-1, reads DSGVTQTPKHLITATGQRVTLRCSPRSGDLSVYWYQQSLDQGLQFLIQYYNGEERAKGNILERFSAQQFPDLHSELNLSSLELGDSALYFCASSPYDWSRGANEQFFGPGTRLTVL.

This clonotype was seen only a few times. V usage is TRBV12-3 or TRBV12-4 and J usage is TRBJ1-2, with D tentatively TRBD1 (5 bases). The germline V and J ends were trimmed by 6 bases and 6 bases, with 23 bases remaining between them. The CDR3 covers 16 residues. The CDR3 DNA is TGTGCCAGCAGCCCTTCGGGGGGGAGAAAGGTTAATGGCTACACCTTC. Protein sequence: CASSPSGGRKVNGYTF.